The 27 T cell receptor beta chains reported below all come from one sample, sequenced in a study of control samples from healthy donors and cancer patients. Libraries were prepared by immunoSEQ multiplex PCR; TCRdb keeps only in-frame clonotypes and omits some of them. The repertoire holds 250,000 to 300,000 clones, with around 79% as singletons. The sequenced sample was PBMCs. The origin of the receptors is a woman in her fifties or sixties with lung cancer.

V gene TRBV18 combines with J gene TRBJ2-5; no firm D call. With 3 bases removed from V and 1 base from J, the gap between germline ends came to 9 bases. Germline CDR1 is KGHSH and CDR2 is LQKENI. The CDR3 length is 14 residues. CDR3 nucleotide sequence: TGTGCCAGCTCACCGATACAGAGCCAAGAGACCCAGTACTTC. Protein: CASSPIQSQETQYF. The entire variable domain, with the rest obtained from reference TRBV18 and TRBJ2-5, is as follows: NAGVMQNPRHLVRRRGQEARLRCSPMKGHSHVYWYRQLPEEGLKFMVYLQKENIIDESGMPKERFSAEFPKEGPSILRIQQVVRGDSAAYFCASSPIQSQETQYFGPGTRLLVL.

This clone was seen a single time. The V gene is TRBV3-1 (or the pseudogene TRBV3-2), the J gene TRBJ1-4; D unclear. V was clipped by 5 bases and J by 4 bases, with 5 bases between them. The CDR3 is made up of 12 amino acids. From germline, CDR1 is LGHDT and CDR2 YNNKEL (reference sequence). CDR3 in amino acids: CASSFLNEKLFF. The DNA of the CDR3 is TGTGCCAGCAGCTTTCTTAATGAAAAACTGTTTTTT.

The chain recombines TRBV19 with TRBJ2-5, with 7 nucleotides matching TRBD1. V was pared by 5 bases and J by 4 bases, with 10 bases of the junction left unmatched. Per germline, CDR1 LNHDA and CDR2 SQIVND (reference sequence). The CDR3 is 15 residues long. The CDR3 region has the DNA TGTGCCAGTAGTCCCAAGGGGGCTCCGGGAGAGACCCAGTACTTC. Amino acids: CASSPKGAPGETQYF.

This clone was observed once. The chain combines TRBV20-1 with TRBJ2-1, with no clear D. The CDR3 has 10 residues. Germline CDR1 is DFQATT and CDR2 is SNEGSKA (reference sequence). The V gene lost 3 bases and the J gene lost 8 bases, with 5 bases spanning the gap. The CDR3 spells CSASRHEQFF. CDR3 nucleotide sequence: TGCAGTGCTAGTAGGCATGAGCAGTTCTTC.

This clone was detected a few times. DNA for the CDR3: TGTGCCACCAGCTCTCACGGGATTAATGAAAAACTGTTTTTT. Protein product: CATSSHGINEKLFF. The chain is built from TRBV15 and TRBJ1-4; D call uncertain. CDR3 length: 14 amino acids. Deletions cut 5 bases from V and 4 bases from J, with 11 bases between. Germline V CDR1 and CDR2: LNHNV, YYDKDF (reference sequence).

The chain joins TRBV28 to TRBJ1-1; no clear D. CDR3 length: 12 amino acids. Trimming left V 10 bases short and J 7 bases short, with 16 bases between. Per germline, CDR1 MDHEN and CDR2 SYDVKM. The CDR3 loop reads CATKGQKNEAFF. As DNA, the CDR3 is TGTGCCACCAAAGGGCAGAAGAATGAAGCTTTCTTT.

The V call is TRBV19, the J call TRBJ2-4, with D perhaps matching TRBD2 (6 bases). V lost 8 bases and J 3 bases, leaving 14 bases between the germline ends. From germline, CDR1 is LNHDA and CDR2 SQIVND (reference sequence). This CDR3 has 14 amino acids. CDR3: CASGGFGHKNIQYF. CDR3 coding DNA: TGTGCCAGTGGGGGGTTTGGCCACAAAAACATTCAGTACTTC.

Concerning this clone: One junction end disagrees with the germline gene, perhaps due to a read error. The chain carries TRBV4-1 and TRBJ1-5, with D perhaps TRBD1 (5 bases). Germline V gene sequence: CDR1 MGHRA, CDR2 YSYEKL. The CDR3 length is 17 residues. DNA of the CDR3: TGCGCCAGCAGCCAAGCTTTAGGGACCCAGTTCAATCCGCCCCAGCATTTT. Translated, it gives CASSQALGTQFNPPQHF.

The V and J genes are TRBV5-6 and TRBJ2-7, with D unclear. Trimming removed 1 base from V and 6 bases from J, with 11 bases in between. Germline CDR1 is SGHDT and CDR2 is YYEEEE. The CDR3 contains 13 residues. The CDR3 loop reads CASSLLTATEQYF. The DNA of the CDR3 is TGTGCCAGCAGCTTGTTAACAGCTACCGAGCAGTACTTC.

The table lists this clone with a few counts. The chain recombines TRBV27 with TRBJ2-7, with a tentative D call TRBD1 (6 bases). V dropped 3 bases and J dropped 6 bases, with 12 bases sitting between them. The germline CDR1 and CDR2 sequences are MNHEY and SMNVEV (reference sequence). The CDR3 has 13 residues. The DNA for the CDR3 is TGTGCCAGCAGTTTCGCAGGGGCAAGCGAGCAGTACTTC. It translates to CASSFAGASEQYF.

This clone was observed a handful of times. The CDR3 DNA sequence: TGTGCCTGGAGTGTAGGTGGCGGCGGAAACGCTTTCTTT. Translated: CAWSVGGGGNAFF. This chain links TRBV30 with TRBJ1-1; D is ambiguous. The V and J ends lost 0 bases and 11 bases respectively, with 16 bases between them. Germline CDR1 GTSNPN, CDR2 SVGIG (reference sequence). CDR3 length: 13 amino acids.

J is TRBJ2-7 and V is TRBV10-2; D is unclear. The germline V gene has CDR1 WSHSY and CDR2 SAAADI. Trimming removed 8 bases from V and 4 bases from J, with 9 bases in between. CDR3 length: 11 amino acids. CDR3 bases: TGCGCCAGCGGCGACTTGTACGAGCAGTACTTC. As protein: CASGDLYEQYF.

The chain combines TRBV7-2 with TRBJ2-1, with TRBD2 as a possible D gene (5 bases). This CDR3 has 17 residues. Germline CDR1 reads SGHTA; CDR2 reads FQGNSA. V dropped 5 bases and J dropped 10 bases, with 27 bases sitting between them. Here the CDR3 DNA reads TGTGCCAGCAGCCTTGAACGGGGTCGGGCTGTAGGGAACGAGCAGTTCTTC. Translation gives CASSLERGRAVGNEQFF.

The rearrangement links TRBV19 to TRBJ2-7, with 9 nucleotides matching TRBD2. The germline CDR1 and CDR2 sequences are LNHDA and SQIVND (reference sequence). V was clipped by 6 bases and J by 7 bases; unmatched bases: 10. This CDR3 is 14 amino acids long. The CDR3 nucleotides are TGTGCCAGTAGGGGAGCGGGGGGACCGCTAGAGCAGTACTTC. Its protein product is CASRGAGGPLEQYF.

The chain uses TRBV15 and TRBJ2-7, with TRBD2 matching 13 bases. This CDR3 region has 20 residues. Looked up from germline, CDR1 is LNHNV and CDR2 is YYDKDF (reference sequence). V gave up 0 bases and J gave up 3 bases; unmatched junction bases: 14. The CDR3 here is CATSRDISSAGLAGVYEQYF. Written as DNA, the CDR3 is TGTGCCACCAGCAGAGATATCTCGTCCGCAGGACTAGCGGGAGTCTACGAGCAGTACTTC.

This clone has only a few counts. The rearrangement links TRBV6-5 to TRBJ2-7, with 10 bases aligning to TRBD2. J was trimmed by 0 bases and V by 8 bases; bases with no gene match: 4. The CDR3 runs 14 residues. Germline CDR1 and CDR2: MNHEY and SVGAGI. For the CDR3, the DNA is TGTGCCAGCTATAGCGGGGGGCACTCCTACGAGCAGTACTTC. Translating it yields CASYSGGHSYEQYF.

The CDR3 bases are TGTGCCAGCAGGCGGGGGGCGGGGAACTATGGCTACACCTTC. It specifies CASRRGAGNYGYTF. This chain joins TRBV6-5 and TRBJ1-2, with TRBD1 as a possible D gene (6 bases). The V and J ends lost 6 bases and 2 bases respectively, with 13 bases between them. The germline gives CDR1 MNHEY, CDR2 SVGAGI. The CDR3 length is 14 residues.

The chain joins TRBV11-3 to TRBJ2-2, with 7 bases fitting TRBD1. The CDR3 is 18 residues long. Trimming cost V 5 bases and J 1 base; bases outside gene matches: 13. In germline, CDR1 is SGHNT, CDR2 YENEEA. In DNA, the CDR3 is TGTGCCAGCAGCCACGGCGAGGGGGCCCCGAGGAACACCGGGGAGCTGTTTTTT. Translating it yields CASSHGEGAPRNTGELFF.

The table lists this clone with a few counts. The sample contains more than one DNA sequence encoding this CDR3. The chain links TRBV5-1 to TRBJ1-1; a possible D gene is TRBD1 (6 bases). Germline V gives CDR1 SGHRS, CDR2 YFSETQ. The CDR3 runs 14 residues. V lost 2 bases, J lost 0 bases, and 8 bases lay in between. The CDR3 spells CASSLDRMNTEAFF. The CDR3 DNA reads as TGCGCCAGCAGCTTAGACAGGATGAACACTGAAGCTTTCTTT.

This chain links TRBV3-1 (or the pseudogene TRBV3-2) with TRBJ1-1; weak D call: TRBD1 (5 bases). Looked up from germline, CDR1 is LGHDT and CDR2 is YNNKEL (reference sequence). Trimming removed 4 bases from V and 4 bases from J, with 13 bases in between. This CDR3 spans 14 amino acids. In DNA form, the CDR3 reads TGTGCCAGCAGCCCCGTTCCGGGGGGCACTGAAGCTTTCTTT. It encodes CASSPVPGGTEAFF.

The genes are TRBV7-2 and TRBJ2-5; D is undetermined. The germline V and J ends were trimmed by 7 bases and 4 bases, with 13 bases remaining between them. This CDR3 is 13 amino acids long. Germline values: CDR1 SGHTA, CDR2 FQGNSA. The CDR3 nucleotides are TGTGCCAGCACGCGAGCCGCCGGAGAGACCCAGTACTTC. The encoded protein is CASTRAAGETQYF. The variable domain in full, with the rest retrieved from reference TRBV7-2 and TRBJ2-5, is GAGVSQSPSNKVTEKGKDVELRCDPISGHTALYWYRQSLGQGLEFLIYFQGNSAPDKSGLPSDRFSAERTGGSVSTLTIQRTQQEDSAVYLCASTRAAGETQYFGPGTRLLVL.

The CDR3 loop is CAISEPTTGKRTEAFF. CDR3 nucleotide sequence: TGTGCCATCAGTGAACCTACGACAGGGAAGAGAACTGAAGCTTTCTTT. The chain uses TRBV10-3 and TRBJ1-1; 7 bases are shared with TRBD1. CDR1 ENHRY and CDR2 SYGVKD come from the germline V gene. The CDR3 covers 16 residues. J lost 5 bases, V lost 3 bases, and 12 bases had no gene match.

The chain links TRBV11-2 to TRBJ2-2; TRBD1 aligns across 8 bases. The CDR3 has 17 residues. Germline assignment: CDR1 SGHAT and CDR2 FQNNGV. V lost 1 base, J lost 4 bases, and 8 bases stayed unmatched. The CDR3 spells CASSLAPRTGLTGELFF. CDR3 DNA sequence: TGTGCCAGCAGCTTAGCCCCGCGGACAGGGCTCACCGGGGAGCTGTTTTTT.

The J gene is TRBJ1-1, the V gene TRBV2; TRBD1 matches 7 bases. CDR3 length: 13 amino acids. With 5 bases clipped from V and 3 bases from J, the junction kept 3 bases outside the gene matches. CDR1 SNHLY and CDR2 FYNNEI come from the germline V gene. The CDR3: CASSRQGYTEAFF. CDR3 nucleotide sequence: TGTGCCAGCAGTCGACAGGGATACACTGAAGCTTTCTTT.

This chain joins TRBV7-9 and TRBJ2-3; D perhaps matches TRBD1 (5 bases). With 3 bases removed from V and 1 base from J, the gap between germline ends came to 11 bases. This CDR3 comprises 15 residues. Germline lookup yields CDR1 SEHNR and CDR2 FQNEAQ (reference sequence). The CDR3 here is CASSLFQGGTDTQYF. CDR3 coding DNA: TGTGCCAGCAGCTTGTTTCAGGGTGGCACAGATACGCAGTATTTT.

The chain recombines TRBV7-9 with TRBJ2-1; D uncertain. This CDR3 region has 12 residues. The V gene lost 2 bases and the J gene lost 9 bases, with 8 bases spanning the gap. CDR1 is SEHNR, CDR2 FQNEAQ, per germline (reference sequence). The CDR3 loop is CASSLQTGEQFF. CDR3 nucleotide sequence: TGTGCCAGCAGCTTACAGACGGGTGAGCAGTTCTTC.

In the case of this clone: Distinct nucleotide sequences in the sample also encode this CDR3. J is TRBJ1-4 and V is TRBV5-1, with 10 bases that match TRBD1. Germline V lookup: CDR1 SGHRS, CDR2 YFSETQ. The CDR3 has 14 amino acids. Trimming at V came to 5 bases and at J to 8 bases, leaving 6 bases not matched to a gene. CDR3 loop: CASRPGTGDEKLFF. The CDR3 DNA reads TGCGCCAGCAGACCTGGGACAGGGGACGAAAAACTGTTTTTT.